Here is one TCR beta chain with its context. Data came from immunoSEQ multiplex PCR; TCRdb stores just in-frame clones and leaves some out. The sample gives about 81,000 clones, 96% of which show up once; 0.2% is in the top ten. The entry originates in a study of technical replicates of blood from a handful of donors. CDR1 is MNHEY and CDR2 is SVGAGI in the germline V gene. The CDR3 loop spans 15 amino acids. The V segment lost 7 bases and the J segment 4 bases; nucleotides outside the gene matches: 13. The clonotype comes from a human donor in good health. The specimen was T cells isolated from PBMCs. The rearrangement uses TRBV6-5 and TRBJ2-7, with 7 bases aligning to TRBD2. CDR3 nucleotide sequence: TGTGCCAGCACCCCAGAATTGGGGGGGGTTTACGAGCAGTACTTC. Translating it yields CASTPELGGVYEQYF.